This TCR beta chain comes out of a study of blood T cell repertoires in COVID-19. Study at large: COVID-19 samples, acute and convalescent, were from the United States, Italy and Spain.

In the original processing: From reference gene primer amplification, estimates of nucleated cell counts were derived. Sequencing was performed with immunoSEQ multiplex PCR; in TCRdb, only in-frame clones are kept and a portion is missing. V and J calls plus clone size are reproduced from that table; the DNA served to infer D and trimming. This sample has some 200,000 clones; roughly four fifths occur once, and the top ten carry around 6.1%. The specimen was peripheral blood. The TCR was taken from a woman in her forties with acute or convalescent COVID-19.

CDR3 residues: CASSPGQGKKLFF. Here the CDR3 DNA reads TGCGCCAGCAGCCCCGGACAGGGGAAAAAACTGTTTTTT. The rearrangement uses TRBV5-1 and TRBJ1-4, with 9 bases identical to TRBD1. Germline values: CDR1 SGHRS, CDR2 YFSETQ. Unmatched junction bases numbered 4, after V lost 4 bases and J lost 9 bases. The CDR3 runs to 13 residues.